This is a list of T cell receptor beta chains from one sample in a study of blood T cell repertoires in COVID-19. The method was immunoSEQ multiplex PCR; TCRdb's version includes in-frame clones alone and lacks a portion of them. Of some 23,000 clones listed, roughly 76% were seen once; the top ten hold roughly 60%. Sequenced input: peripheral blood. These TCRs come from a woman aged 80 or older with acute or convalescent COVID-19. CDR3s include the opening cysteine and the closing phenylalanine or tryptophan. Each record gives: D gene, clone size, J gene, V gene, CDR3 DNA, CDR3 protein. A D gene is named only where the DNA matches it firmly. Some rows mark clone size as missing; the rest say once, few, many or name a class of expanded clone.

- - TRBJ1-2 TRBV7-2 TGTGCCAGCAGCTTAGAAGTTTCGGTCTATGGCTACACCTTC CASSLEVSVYGYTF
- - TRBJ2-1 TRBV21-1 TGTGCCAGCATCCTTGTCCTTAAGGCGGACAATGAGCAGTTCTTC CASILVLKADNEQFF
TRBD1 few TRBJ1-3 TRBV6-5 TGTGCCAGCAGTAGAGACAGGGGGCCTGGAAACACCATATATTTT CASSRDRGPGNTIYF
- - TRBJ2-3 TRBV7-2 TGTGCCAGCAGCCCCACGGGGTTATACACAGATACGCAGTATTTT CASSPTGLYTDTQYF
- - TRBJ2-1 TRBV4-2 TGTGCCAGCAGTCGGGACAGCGGGGGCCCGGGAAATGAGCAGTTCTTC CASSRDSGGPGNEQFF
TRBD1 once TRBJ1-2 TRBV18 TGTGCCAGCTCACCTGACAGGGTATACGGCTACACCTTC CASSPDRVYGYTF
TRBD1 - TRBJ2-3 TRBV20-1 TGCAGTGCTAGTAGCCCGACAGGGAGAACAGATACGCAGTATTTT CSASSPTGRTDTQYF
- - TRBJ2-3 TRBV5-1 TGCGCCAGCAGCTTGGTGGGGGCCACAGATACGCAGTATTTT CASSLVGATDTQYF
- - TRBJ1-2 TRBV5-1 TGCGCCAGCAGCTCCTCTGAGACAGGACCCCATGGCTACACCTTC CASSSSETGPHGYTF
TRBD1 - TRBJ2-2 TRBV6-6 TGTGCCAGCAGTCCGTCTGCCCAGACAGGGGGTACCGGGGAGCTGTTTTTT CASSPSAQTGGTGELFF
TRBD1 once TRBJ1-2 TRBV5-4 TGTGCCAGCAGCTTGGCGGGGACAGAGTGGGGCTACACCTTC CASSLAGTEWGYTF
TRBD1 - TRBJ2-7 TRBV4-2 TGTGCCAGCAGCCAGCTATCCGGGACAGTATCCACCGAGCAGTACTTC CASSQLSGTVSTEQYF
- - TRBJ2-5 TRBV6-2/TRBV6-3 TGTGCCAGCAGTCCCGGTGAGACCCAGTACTTC CASSPGETQYF
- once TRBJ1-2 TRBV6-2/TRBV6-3 TGTGCCAGCAGTTACCGGAGTAACTATGGCTACACCTTC CASSYRSNYGYTF
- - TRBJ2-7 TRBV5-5 TGTGCCAGCAGCTTGAAACAGGGTGACGAGCAGTACTTC CASSLKQGDEQYF
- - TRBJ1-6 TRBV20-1 TGCAGTGCCAGTACAGGGATGTCCTATAATTCACCCCTCCACTTT CSASTGMSYNSPLHF
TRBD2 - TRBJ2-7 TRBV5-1 TGCGCCAGCAGCTCATCGGGGGGGCACGACGAGCAGTACTTC CASSSSGGHDEQYF
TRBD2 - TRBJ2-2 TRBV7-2 TGTGCCAGCAGCACACTTCCGACTAGCGGGAGAGGGGAGCTGTTTTTT CASSTLPTSGRGELFF
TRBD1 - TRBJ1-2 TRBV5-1 TGCGCCAGCAGCTTGGGGACAGGGGGCGCGGTTGGCTACACCTTC CASSLGTGGAVGYTF
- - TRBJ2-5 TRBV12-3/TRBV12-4 TGTGCCAGCAGTTTAACCGGGGGGACCCAGTACTTC CASSLTGGTQYF
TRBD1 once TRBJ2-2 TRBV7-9 TGTGCCAGCAAACTGGGACAGGGGGCTGACGGGGAGCTGTTTTTT CASKLGQGADGELFF